A single sample is the source of the 30 T cell receptor beta chains below, sequenced in a study of T cells in tumors after PD-1 blockade (dated by TCRdb to between 2017 and 2020). What this sample's time point label stands for: before anti-PD-1 therapy. Receptor libraries were prepared by the immunoSEQ multiplex PCR assay. The table comes from immuneACCESS by way of TCRdb, which keeps in-frame sequences with V and J called. Part of the clones is missing from these tables; in studies checked, under half for an unresolved V gene and the rest for unknown reasons. This sample gives about 33,000 clones in total; roughly 78% of them show up just once. Of the sample, about 38% falls within the top ten clones. The sample was PBMCs, taken before anti-PD-1 treatment. These receptors all stem from a human donor with basal cell carcinoma.

The chain's CDR3 is CASSPSTGGGATDTQYF. The CDR3 nucleotides read TGCGCCAGCAGCCCCTCAACCGGCGGGGGGGCCACAGATACGCAGTATTTT. The rearrangement links TRBV5-1 to TRBJ2-3; TRBD2 matches 9 bases. CDR3 size: 17 residues. Germline values: CDR1 SGHRS, CDR2 YFSETQ. Germline trimming cut 4 bases from V and 2 bases from J; bases unmatched to any gene: 11.

The chain is built from TRBV6-5 and TRBJ1-4, with TRBD1 as a possible D gene (5 bases). Trimming removed 10 bases from V and 8 bases from J, with 14 bases in between. The CDR3 covers 12 residues. CDR1 is MNHEY and CDR2 is SVGAGI in the germline V gene. The CDR3 spells CATRVGGEKLFF. The CDR3 DNA sequence: TGTGCCACCCGCGTCGGGGGGGAAAAACTGTTTTTT.

The chain recombines TRBV21-1 with TRBJ2-7; the D call of TRBD2 is as the table states it, not checked on the DNA. TRBV21-1 is recorded as a pseudogene. CDR3 length: 15 residues. The CDR3: CASSKGEYSTYEQYF. The CDR3 nucleotides are TGTGCCAGCAGCAAAGGGGAGTACAGCACCTACGAGCAGTACTTC.

The chain combines TRBV7-2 with TRBJ1-5, with D possibly matching TRBD1 (5 bases). The CDR3 has 15 residues. Between the trimmed V and J ends, which lost 6 bases and 1 base, there was a span of 13 bases. CDR1 and CDR2 from the germline V gene are SGHTA and FQGNSA. The CDR3 region has the DNA TGTGCCAGCAGGCAGGACCCAGGGAGCAATCAGCCCCAGCATTTT. Translation: CASRQDPGSNQPQHF.

This clone was counted between two and nine times. The chain has TRBV10-2 and TRBJ2-1; D is undetermined. Germline V lookup: CDR1 WSHSY, CDR2 SAAADI. The CDR3 consists of 13 residues. V lost 2 bases to trimming and J lost 12 bases, with 14 bases between them. The CDR3 region has the DNA TGCGCCAGCAGTGAGCACGCCAGATTAGGGCAGTTCTTC. Encoded protein: CASSEHARLGQFF.

V and J are TRBV24-1 and TRBJ2-1; the match to TRBD1 covers 7 bases. CDR3 length equals 15 residues. CDR1 and CDR2 (germline): KGHDR, SFDVKD. J gave up 0 bases and V 4 bases, and 2 bases lay outside the gene matches. In DNA, the CDR3 is TGTGCCACCAGTGAGACAGGGAGCTCCTACAATGAGCAGTTCTTC. Translating it yields CATSETGSSYNEQFF.

This chain uses TRBV9 with TRBJ1-1, with D possibly TRBD1 on 5 matching bases. Trimming stripped 0 bases from V and 2 bases from J, with 14 bases between. This CDR3 contains 16 residues. Germline V gene lookup returns CDR1 SGDLS and CDR2 YYNGEE. In DNA form, the CDR3 reads TGTGCCAGCAGCGTAGTGGCGGGGGGTTTCAACACTGAAGCTTTCTTT. It encodes CASSVVAGGFNTEAFF.

The rearrangement links TRBV6-5 to TRBJ2-7, with 10 bases lining up with TRBD2. CDR1 MNHEY and CDR2 SVGAGI come from the germline V gene. J gave up 5 bases and V 10 bases, and 8 bases lay outside the gene matches. The CDR3 sequence is 13 residues long. Here the CDR3 DNA reads TGTGCCACTAGAACTAGCGGGGTGAACGAGCAGTACTTC. Amino acids: CATRTSGVNEQYF.

V and J are TRBV7-2 and TRBJ2-3; weak D call: TRBD1 (6 bases). Trimming stripped 5 bases from V and 4 bases from J, with 13 bases between. In germline, CDR1 is SGHTA, CDR2 FQGNSA. The CDR3 runs to 14 residues. The CDR3 loop is CASSLGQSSDTQYF. The CDR3 DNA reads TGTGCCAGCAGCCTCGGACAGTCTTCAGATACGCAGTATTTT. The full variable domain, in which reference TRBV7-2 and TRBJ2-3 provide the parts outside the CDR3, is GAGVSQSPSNKVTEKGKDVELRCDPISGHTALYWYRQSLGQGLEFLIYFQGNSAPDKSGLPSDRFSAERTGGSVSTLTIQRTQQEDSAVYLCASSLGQSSDTQYFGPGTRLTVL.

CDR3 sequence reads: CASSLGLAGGTDTQYF. The DNA for the CDR3 is TGTGCCAGCAGCTTAGGACTAGCGGGCGGCACAGATACGCAGTATTTT. The rearrangement joins TRBV7-6 to TRBJ2-3; 10 nucleotides agree with TRBD2. Germline CDR1 is SGHVS and CDR2 is FNYEAQ. V shed 1 base and J 1 base; nucleotides not matched to a gene: 2. The CDR3 spans 16 residues.

This chain uses TRBV15 with TRBJ1-1, with D uncertain. CDR3 size: 13 residues. The ends were cut back, 0 bases at V and 1 base at J, with 3 bases in the middle. The germline gives CDR1 LNHNV, CDR2 YYDKDF (reference sequence). CDR3 nucleotide sequence: TGTGCCACCAGCAGAGAATGGAACACTGAAGCTTTCTTT. Its protein product is CATSREWNTEAFF.

CDR3 DNA sequence: TGTGCCAGCAGCTATCAGGGGGTTCGGGGCTACACCTTC. This encodes CASSYQGVRGYTF. The chain recombines TRBV6-5 with TRBJ1-2; 7 bases fit TRBD1. This CDR3 region has 13 residues. Germline trimming cut 6 bases from V and 8 bases from J; bases unmatched to any gene: 9. The V gene's germline CDR1 is MNHEY and CDR2 SVGAGI.

This clone was found a few times. An end of the junction does not agree with germline; a read error may underlie this. The chain joins TRBV2 to TRBJ2-1, with TRBD2 identical over 8 bases. This CDR3 has 12 amino acids. Germline values: CDR1 SNHLY, CDR2 FYNNEI. The CDR3 nucleotides read TGTGCCAGCAGGCCGGGACTAGTTTCGGCCGTCTTC. Residues: CASRPGLVSAVF.

The genes are TRBV19 and TRBJ2-3; 8 bases line up with TRBD2. The ends lost 3 bases at V and 1 base at J; junction bases unmatched: 6. Germline loops: CDR1 LNHDA, CDR2 SQIVND (reference sequence). The CDR3 contains 16 residues. CDR3 nucleotide sequence: TGTGCCAGTAGTATTCGAGGTAGCGGGGGCACAGATACGCAGTATTTT. It codes for CASSIRGSGGTDTQYF.

The sample holds one count of this clone. The genes are TRBV10-3 and TRBJ1-3; no clear D. Germline V gives CDR1 ENHRY, CDR2 SYGVKD. CDR3 size: 12 residues. V lost 3 bases and J lost 4, with 4 bases in between. CDR3 protein: CAISEGGNTIYF. CDR3 DNA: TGTGCCATCAGTGAAGGAGGAAACACCATATATTTT.

V usage is TRBV2 and J usage is TRBJ2-1, with 9 bases identical to TRBD2. Germline V gene lookup returns CDR1 SNHLY and CDR2 FYNNEI. The J segment lost 9 bases and the V segment lost 7 bases, leaving 13 bases of the junction unmatched. The CDR3 covers 15 residues. CDR3 sequence (DNA): TGTGCCAGCACGCTGCGGGGGGGCTTCGGTGGTGAGCAGTTCTTC. It encodes CASTLRGGFGGEQFF.

CDR3: CASSLGAGTTDTQYF. The CDR3 region has the DNA TGTGCCAGCAGCTTAGGGGCGGGGACCACAGATACGCAGTATTTT. The chain is built from TRBV11-3 and TRBJ2-3; D perhaps matches TRBD2 (6 bases). The CDR3 consists of 15 residues. The germline gives CDR1 SGHNT, CDR2 YENEEA. Trimming cost V 1 base and J 2 bases, with 10 bases left between them.

This chain connects TRBV6-2 or TRBV6-3 to TRBJ1-2; 7 bases fit TRBD1. V was clipped by 2 bases and J by 4 bases; unmatched bases: 4. CDR1 is MNHEY and CDR2 is SVGEGT in the germline V gene. The CDR3 has 14 amino acids. The chain's CDR3 is CASSYINRGYGYTF. CDR3 coding DNA: TGTGCCAGCAGTTACATTAACAGGGGCTATGGCTACACCTTC.

The sample holds many counts of this clone. V and J are TRBV27 and TRBJ1-1; no clear D. Trimming took off 5 bases at V and 8 bases at J, with 21 bases between the two ends. The germline gives CDR1 MNHEY, CDR2 SMNVEV (reference sequence). The CDR3 is made up of 15 amino acids. The CDR3 spells CASSIHPDLGSEAFF. For the CDR3, the DNA is TGTGCCAGCAGTATACACCCTGACCTTGGGTCGGAAGCTTTCTTT.

The chain links TRBV7-2 to TRBJ2-5, with 7 bases matching TRBD2. CDR3 size: 15 residues. V lost 5 bases and J lost 2; bases outside the gene matches: 8. The V gene's germline CDR1 is SGHTA and CDR2 FQGNSA. CDR3 amino acids: CASSRWLAEQETQYF. The CDR3 DNA reads as TGTGCCAGCAGCCGCTGGCTAGCGGAACAAGAGACCCAGTACTTC.

Comment on this clone: The same CDR3 also results from other DNA sequences found in this sample. The J gene is TRBJ2-2, the V gene TRBV9; tentative D call: TRBD1 (6 bases). Trimming shortened V by 1 base and J by 5 bases, and 6 bases separated the two germline ends. The CDR3 runs to 13 residues. Per germline, CDR1 SGDLS and CDR2 YYNGEE. DNA for the CDR3: TGTGCCAGCAGCGTACAGGGGACCGGGGAGCTGTTTTTT. Protein sequence: CASSVQGTGELFF. The full variable domain, completed using reference TRBV9 and TRBJ2-2, is DSGVTQTPKHLITATGQRVTLRCSPRSGDLSVYWYQQSLDQGLQFLIQYYNGEERAKGNILERFSAQQFPDLHSELNLSSLELGDSALYFCASSVQGTGELFFGEGSRLTVL.

This chain links TRBV4-3 with TRBJ1-2; perhaps TRBD1 as D (6 bases). This CDR3 has 16 residues. Trimming stripped 2 bases from V and 7 bases from J, with 20 bases between. Per the germline V gene, CDR1 is LGHNA and CDR2 is YSLEER. CDR3 in DNA: TGCGCCAGCAGCCAACGTGGATGGACCGAAGGGGGTGGCTACACCTTC. The encoded protein is CASSQRGWTEGGGYTF.

The chain is built from TRBV14 and TRBJ2-7; 7 bases map to TRBD2. This CDR3 comprises 13 residues. Germline trimming cut 4 bases from V and 5 bases from J; bases unmatched to any gene: 5. Germline assignment: CDR1 SGHDN and CDR2 FVKESK. In DNA, the CDR3 is TGTGCCAGCAGCCGACTAGCTAAGGACGAGCAGTACTTC. This sequence encodes CASSRLAKDEQYF. Using reference TRBV14 and TRBJ2-7 for the parts outside the CDR3, the full variable domain is EAGVTQFPSHSVIEKGQTVTLRCDPISGHDNLYWYRRVMGKEIKFLLHFVKESKQDESGMPNNRFLAERTGGTYSTLKVQPAELEDSGVYFCASSRLAKDEQYFGPGTRLTVT.

This chain uses TRBV9 with TRBJ2-3, with TRBD1 matching over 10 bases. Germline V CDR1 and CDR2: SGDLS, YYNGEE. The V and J ends lost 3 bases and 6 bases, in that order; junction bases with no gene match: 7. This CDR3 is 15 amino acids long. In DNA form, the CDR3 reads TGTGCCAGCAGCGAACGACAGGGGGCGTCGGATACGCAGTATTTT. Residues: CASSERQGASDTQYF.

This rearrangement joins TRBV6-6 to TRBJ1-2, with TRBD1 matching over 9 bases. CDR1 MNHNY and CDR2 SVGAGI come from the germline V gene (reference sequence). The V segment lost 4 bases and the J segment 2 bases; nucleotides outside the gene matches: 8. There are 16 residues in the CDR3. This chain's CDR3 is CASSSPDRGKNYGYTF. Written as DNA, the CDR3 is TGTGCCAGCAGTTCCCCGGACAGGGGAAAGAACTATGGCTACACCTTC.

The genes are TRBV2 and TRBJ2-5, with TRBD2 matching over 13 bases. The V gene's germline CDR1 is SNHLY and CDR2 FYNNEI. Trimming removed 6 bases from V and 5 bases from J; junction bases left unmatched: 6. This CDR3 comprises 15 residues. CDR3 in amino acids: CASRKLAGGPETQYF. The CDR3 DNA sequence: TGTGCCAGCAGGAAACTAGCGGGAGGGCCGGAGACCCAGTACTTC.

The gene calls are TRBV3-1 (or the pseudogene TRBV3-2) and TRBJ1-3; maybe TRBD1 (5 bases). Germline assignment: CDR1 LGHDT and CDR2 YNNKEL (reference sequence). The V gene lost 4 bases and the J gene lost 1 base, with 8 bases spanning the gap. CDR3 size: 14 residues. The CDR3 DNA reads as TGTGCCAGCAGCCTAGGGGTTTCTGGAAACACCATATATTTT. This encodes CASSLGVSGNTIYF.

The chain combines TRBV5-4 with TRBJ2-7; 13 bases are a match to TRBD2. The V gene's germline CDR1 is SGHNT and CDR2 YYREEE (reference sequence). Trimming at V came to 3 bases and at J to 3 bases, leaving 3 bases not matched to a gene. The CDR3 is 15 residues long. The CDR3: CASSSGTSGNYEQYF. In nucleotides, the CDR3 is TGTGCCAGCAGCTCCGGGACTAGCGGGAACTACGAGCAGTACTTC.

CDR3 loop: CASSPSSDREQETQYF. CDR3 DNA: TGTGCCAGCTCACCAAGCTCCGACAGGGAGCAAGAGACCCAGTACTTC. This chain joins TRBV18 and TRBJ2-5, with 7 bases matching TRBD1. Germline CDR1 reads KGHSH; CDR2 reads LQKENI. CDR3 size: 16 residues. Unmatched junction bases numbered 8, after V lost 2 bases and J lost 2 bases.

The chain links TRBV5-1 to TRBJ1-1, with a weak D call TRBD1 (5 bases). With 4 bases removed from V and 5 bases from J, the gap between germline ends came to 15 bases. This CDR3 spans 14 amino acids. The germline gives CDR1 SGHRS, CDR2 YFSETQ. This CDR3 is CASSTLQARTEAFF. The CDR3 bases are TGCGCCAGCAGCACCCTACAGGCGCGGACTGAAGCTTTCTTT.